A selection of T cell receptor beta chains follows, all from one sample in a study of blood T cells in healthy people across ages. From the 5' RACE reads, TCRdb called clonotypes with MiXCR, one entry per CDR3 protein. The top ten clones hold roughly 7% of a sample with roughly 1,300,000 distinct CDR3 sequences, almost 60% of them seen once. Sample: blood. The receptors derive from a man between 18 and 29 years old in good health. Each CDR3 is given without its conserved first and last residue. The order of the fields is V gene, J gene, CDR3 protein.

V gene: TRBV4-1; J gene: NA; CDR3 protein: ASSPTTPLESSYNEQY
V gene: TRBV4-1; J gene: TRBJ2-4; CDR3 protein: ASSQEMDIQY
V gene: TRBV7-2; J gene: TRBJ2-7; CDR3 protein: ASSSNFGGPSYEQY
V gene: TRBV4-2; J gene: TRBJ2-2; CDR3 protein: ASSQGAEAPGELF
V gene: TRBV20-1; J gene: TRBJ2-1; CDR3 protein: SARAPGVSREQF
V gene: TRBV27; J gene: TRBJ2-3; CDR3 protein: ASSQDIADTQY
V gene: TRBV3-1; J gene: TRBJ2-7; CDR3 protein: ASSQDYSGLGSEQY
V gene: TRBV6-6; J gene: NA; CDR3 protein: ASSARRYEQY
V gene: TRBV18; J gene: TRBJ2-1; CDR3 protein: ASSPPPGNEGNEQF
V gene: TRBV20-1; J gene: TRBJ2-2; CDR3 protein: SARAGLAGVTGELF
V gene: TRBV4-1; J gene: TRBJ2-5; CDR3 protein: ASSSTYLGETQY
V gene: TRBV30; J gene: TRBJ1-1; CDR3 protein: ACRPMNTEAF
V gene: TRBV6-2/TRBV6-3; J gene: TRBJ2-1; CDR3 protein: ASLGGLNEQF
V gene: TRBV11-2; J gene: TRBJ2-2; CDR3 protein: ASFPRKEGRRDTGELF
V gene: TRBV5-1; J gene: TRBJ1-2; CDR3 protein: ASSLQTSNYGYT
V gene: TRBV20-1; J gene: TRBJ2-5; CDR3 protein: SRGTSGETQY
V gene: TRBV14; J gene: TRBJ1-2; CDR3 protein: ASSQEERGGYT
V gene: TRBV2; J gene: TRBJ2-6; CDR3 protein: AGGRVSGANVLT
V gene: TRBV4-2; J gene: TRBJ2-4; CDR3 protein: ASSQSFGHQY
V gene: TRBV12-3/TRBV12-4; J gene: TRBJ2-2; CDR3 protein: ASSLQGSGELF
V gene: TRBV6-1; J gene: TRBJ2-3; CDR3 protein: ASRATGGRSGTDTQY
V gene: TRBV6-2/TRBV6-3; J gene: TRBJ2-7; CDR3 protein: ASSRVRGWVDEQY
V gene: TRBV20-1; J gene: TRBJ1-1; CDR3 protein: SASDLGASLNTEAF
V gene: TRBV6-1; J gene: TRBJ1-6; CDR3 protein: ASSSERNSPLH
V gene: TRBV15; J gene: NA; CDR3 protein: ATSRDPLQETQY
V gene: TRBV5-1; J gene: TRBJ1-1; CDR3 protein: AGSLYQGAQSTEAF
V gene: TRBV7-9; J gene: TRBJ2-5; CDR3 protein: ASSSKAGVLGNEQY
V gene: TRBV7-9; J gene: TRBJ2-7; CDR3 protein: ASSPITGLSSYEQY
V gene: TRBV20-1; J gene: TRBJ2-1; CDR3 protein: SAEKIREPTYNEQF
V gene: TRBV7-2; J gene: TRBJ2-7; CDR3 protein: ASSPQRLAGPYEQY
V gene: TRBV28; J gene: TRBJ1-1; CDR3 protein: ASSLESSDTEAF
V gene: TRBV20-1; J gene: TRBJ2-1; CDR3 protein: SARDIRLAVNEQF
V gene: TRBV11-1; J gene: TRBJ2-5; CDR3 protein: ASSGTGTSGRRNQETQY
V gene: TRBV5-1; J gene: TRBJ2-7; CDR3 protein: ASSSPGQDVSYEQY
V gene: TRBV29-1; J gene: TRBJ2-1; CDR3 protein: SVAPGQDYNEQF
V gene: TRBV4-1; J gene: TRBJ2-3; CDR3 protein: ASSQAAAGGLDTQY
V gene: TRBV28; J gene: TRBJ1-4; CDR3 protein: ASSQPRAGNEKLF
V gene: TRBV29-1; J gene: TRBJ2-6; CDR3 protein: SVEDRGSNSGANVLT
V gene: TRBV6-1; J gene: TRBJ2-1; CDR3 protein: ASDGLAGTYNEQF
V gene: TRBV4-1; J gene: TRBJ2-4; CDR3 protein: ASSQGDRRQGENIQY
V gene: TRBV11-2; J gene: TRBJ2-1; CDR3 protein: ASSLEGRGIWVNEQF
V gene: TRBV7-9; J gene: TRBJ1-1; CDR3 protein: ASSLTRLTGGTEAF
V gene: TRBV27; J gene: TRBJ2-1; CDR3 protein: ASSSAAYNEQF
V gene: TRBV7-9; J gene: TRBJ2-2; CDR3 protein: ASSLPRLAANTGELF
V gene: TRBV29-1; J gene: TRBJ2-5; CDR3 protein: SVEVPPVQETQY
V gene: TRBV25-1; J gene: TRBJ1-2; CDR3 protein: ASRGLNGYT
V gene: TRBV7-9; J gene: TRBJ2-1; CDR3 protein: ASSSSDLAVSYNEQF
V gene: TRBV27; J gene: TRBJ2-7; CDR3 protein: ASSQGSFNTYEQY